This T cell receptor beta chain was recorded in a study of T cells in Graves' hyperthyroidism and ophthalmopathy. The study, taken as a whole, reports: Most thyroid clonotypes expanded above 0.001 were also detected in blood.

In germline, CDR1 is DFQATT, CDR2 SNEGSKA (reference sequence). The CDR3 totals 12 residues. Trimming pared 5 bases from V and 7 bases from J, leaving 14 bases between. This clonotype occurred many times. Its antigen is undetermined. The investigators amplified TCR beta CDR3 regions from RNA transcripts. Researchers ran a first-round RT-PCR on the TCR CDR3 using the HTBI primer set. TCRdb re-called the multiplex PCR reads through MiXCR, storing one row per CDR3 protein. The sample holds 250,000 to 350,000 distinct CDR3 sequences, over 15% seen once. This rearrangement joins TRBV20-1 to TRBJ1-1; unclear D gene. Material for sequencing was blood. The TCR sequence derives from a woman aged 55 to 70 with Graves' ophthalmopathy. CDR3 coding DNA: TGCAGTGCTCAAGTAAGTCAGATTGAAGCTTTCTTT. The encoded protein is CSAQVSQIEAFF.